The 13 T cell receptor beta chains listed next were all sequenced from one sample in a study of T-cell reconstitution after alpha-beta-depleted transplantation in children. It was with unique molecular identifiers that the TCRbeta library was prepared. One entry per CDR3 protein, called by TCRdb with MiXCR from the PCR reads. The sample includes over 15,000 distinct CDR3 sequences, 9.5% to 15% of them seen just once. Source: PBMCs, mostly from graft donor cells, taken 180 days after TCRalphabeta/CD19-depleted stem cell transplant. These receptors originate from a boy younger than two who had a stem cell transplant for Wiskott-Aldrich syndrome, so the T cells may come from the graft donor.

Relative to its sample, this clonotype is medium-sized. The J gene is TRBJ2-1, the V gene TRBV30, with 11 nucleotides matching TRBD2. CDR3 length equals 16 residues. Germline V CDR1 and CDR2: GTSNPN, SVGIG (reference sequence). V gave up 3 bases and J gave up 3 bases; unmatched junction bases: 7. CDR3 sequence reads: CAWSARLAGYYNEQFF. For the CDR3, the DNA is TGTGCCTGGAGCGCTAGACTAGCGGGATACTACAATGAGCAGTTCTTC. The full variable domain, its missing parts supplied by reference TRBV30 and TRBJ2-1, is SQTIHQWPATLVQPVGSPLSLECTVEGTSNPNLYWYRQAAGRGLQLLFYSVGIGQISSEVPQNLSASRPQDRQFILSSKKLLLSDSGFYLCAWSARLAGYYNEQFFGPGTRLTVL.

This clonotype occurred many times. The V and J genes are TRBV4-1 and TRBJ1-4; D is unclear. Germline lookup yields CDR1 MGHRA and CDR2 YSYEKL. CDR3 length: 16 residues. The V and J ends lost 4 bases and 0 bases respectively, with 12 bases between them. The CDR3 DNA is TGCGCCAGCAGCCCTGACCGGGTCGCAACTAATGAAAAACTGTTTTTT. Residues: CASSPDRVATNEKLFF.

Only a few counts were recorded for this clonotype. This chain uses TRBV6-1 with TRBJ2-7; 10 positions match TRBD1. The trim removed 5 bases at V and 3 bases at J, leaving 7 bases unmatched. The germline gives CDR1 MNHNS, CDR2 SASEGT. This CDR3 region has 15 residues. CDR3 coding DNA: TGTGCCAGCAGTAGCCGACAGGGGGCCCTCTACGAGCAGTACTTC. This gives the protein CASSSRQGALYEQYF.

This clonotype appeared many times. The chain recombines TRBV5-1 with TRBJ1-6, with D unresolved. Trimming removed 2 bases from V and 4 bases from J, with 7 bases in between. The CDR3 extends over 14 amino acids. The germline CDR1 and CDR2 sequences are SGHRS and YFSETQ. The DNA of the CDR3 is TGCGCCAGCAGCTTACAAGATTATAATTCACCCCTCCACTTT. It yields the protein CASSLQDYNSPLHF.

This clonotype was seen ten or more times. The chain uses TRBV12-3 or TRBV12-4 and TRBJ1-2, with TRBD1 identical over 7 bases. The CDR3 consists of 14 residues. V shed 5 bases and J 4 bases; nucleotides not matched to a gene: 7. CDR3 in amino acids: CASSGRGRTYGYTF. The DNA of the CDR3 is TGTGCCAGCAGTGGGAGGGGGCGAACCTATGGCTACACCTTC.

This clonotype was counted between two and nine times. The chain uses TRBV7-9 and TRBJ1-4; 7 bases agree with TRBD1. V dropped 5 bases and J dropped 2; count of bases not matched to a gene: 11. This CDR3 region has 17 residues. Per germline, CDR1 SEHNR and CDR2 FQNEAQ (reference sequence). The CDR3, as DNA: TGTGCCAGCAGCCCCAGGGACAGCCGGGGCACTAATGAAAAACTGTTTTTT. This sequence encodes CASSPRDSRGTNEKLFF.

This clonotype was counted at least ten times. The chain joins TRBV30 to TRBJ2-1, with 13 bases that match TRBD2. Losses at the gene ends were 3 bases for V and 4 bases for J; bases not matched to a gene: 9. The CDR3 loop spans 17 amino acids. Germline V gene lookup returns CDR1 GTSNPN and CDR2 SVGIG (reference sequence). CDR3 nucleotide sequence: TGTGCCTGGAGCGGGTTTTCGACTAGCGGGGGGTACAATGAGCAGTTCTTC. Translated, it gives CAWSGFSTSGGYNEQFF.

Many counts were recorded for this clonotype. The chain has TRBV7-2 and TRBJ1-1; D remains ambiguous. This CDR3 is 13 amino acids long. Trimming stripped 4 bases from V and 1 base from J, with 7 bases between. From germline, CDR1 is SGHTA and CDR2 FQGNSA. CDR3 in amino acids: CASSSYTNTEAFF. DNA of the CDR3: TGTGCCAGCAGCTCTTACACGAACACTGAAGCTTTCTTT.

The V gene is TRBV6-5, the J gene TRBJ2-3; D may be TRBD2 (6 bases). Trimming stripped 0 bases from V and 5 bases from J, with 9 bases between. CDR1 is MNHEY, CDR2 SVGAGI, per germline. The length of the CDR3 is 14 residues. DNA of the CDR3: TGTGCCAGCAGTTACTCGCTAGCGTTAGATACGCAGTATTTT. Residues: CASSYSLALDTQYF.

The sample holds a few counts of this clonotype. The chain couples TRBV10-2 to TRBJ2-1, with TRBD2 identical over 7 bases. Trimming at V came to 4 bases and at J to 0 bases, leaving 3 bases not matched to a gene. There are 15 residues in the CDR3. Germline loops: CDR1 WSHSY, CDR2 SAAADI. For the CDR3, the DNA is TGCGCCAGCAGTGTGGGAGGGACCTCCTACAATGAGCAGTTCTTC. Protein product: CASSVGGTSYNEQFF.

V usage is TRBV20-1 and J usage is TRBJ2-3; tentative D call: TRBD2 (5 bases). Trimming removed 3 bases at V and 2 bases at J, with 15 bases between. The CDR3 extends over 15 amino acids. From germline, CDR1 is DFQATT and CDR2 SNEGSKA (reference sequence). The CDR3 region has the DNA TGCAGTGCTAGCAGTGGAAGCGGCTACACAGATACGCAGTATTTT. It encodes CSASSGSGYTDTQYF.

This clonotype was seen at least ten times. The chain joins TRBV7-9 to TRBJ2-3; no clear D gene. V shed 2 bases and J shed 1 base, with 16 bases lying between them. The CDR3 extends over 17 amino acids. Germline assignment: CDR1 SEHNR and CDR2 FQNEAQ (reference sequence). In nucleotides, the CDR3 is TGTGCCAGCAGCTTACCCGCATACGGGCGCGGCACAGATACGCAGTATTTT. This codes for CASSLPAYGRGTDTQYF.

This clonotype was detected many times. This chain joins TRBV28 and TRBJ1-1; D uncertain. With 0 bases removed from V and 1 base from J, the gap between germline ends came to 3 bases. The CDR3 totals 13 residues. Germline loops: CDR1 MDHEN, CDR2 SYDVKM. CDR3 nucleotides: TGTGCCAGCAGTTTATGGGGGAACACTGAAGCTTTCTTT. The encoded protein is CASSLWGNTEAFF.